This TCR beta chain was sequenced in a study of CD8 T cells in ankylosing spondylitis. The study, taken as a whole, reports: Before this, some motif variants had been reported in reactive arthritis synovial fluid and blood. What seemed typical of ankylosing spondylitis blood was a TCR beta motif built from about 8 highly homologous variants. Researchers reportedly found disease-linked clones significantly enriched in matched ankylosing spondylitis synovial fluid.

The CDR3 runs 15 residues. CDR1 and CDR2 (germline): LGHNA, YSLEER. The V end was cut by 1 base, the J end by 8 bases, with 14 bases between. A quantitative 5'-RACE method, one with molecular barcodes, was used to make TCR beta libraries. TCRdb fed the 5' RACE reads into MiXCR, producing one record per CDR3 protein. The sample consists of some 200,000 distinct CDR3 sequences, about 7.3% of them appearing once. A few counts support this clonotype. The antigen is undetermined. The sequence derives from a male donor with ankylosing spondylitis. This chain joins TRBV4-3 and TRBJ1-4; D remains unclear. The sample taken for sequencing was blood, either unsorted or a sorted T cell fraction (not recorded which). CDR3: CASSQGLGGREKLFF. The CDR3 DNA follows: TGCGCCAGCAGCCAAGGCTTAGGAGGGAGGGAAAAACTGTTTTTT.